This T cell receptor beta chain was retrieved from a study of CD8 T cells in Susac syndrome. Random hexamers were used to reverse transcribe an amount of roughly 0.5 to 1 ug RNA. A multiplex approach, immunoSEQ multiplex PCR, amplified TCR beta CDR3 across 54 Vbeta and 13 Jbeta. Each CDR3 protein gets one entry after TCRdb re-called the immunoSEQ multiplex PCR reads with MiXCR. The table shows 300,000 or so distinct CDR3 sequences, with around 90% occurring only once. Sequencing of TCR beta was performed on blood CD8+ T cells and on blood CD4+ T cells. Negative isolation yielded CD4+ and CD8+ T cells, and FACS enriched TEMRA cells. The CDR3 covers 13 residues. CDR1 is DFQATT, CDR2 SNEGSKA, per germline (reference sequence). V lost 4 bases to trimming and J lost 6 bases; unmatched junction nucleotides: 9.

The TCR sequence derives from a human donor with multiple sclerosis. Sequencing was carried out using CD4+ T cells from PBMCs. The chain uses TRBV20-1 and TRBJ2-7, with TRBD1 matching 7 bases. CDR3 sequence (DNA): TGCAGTGCTAACCCCCCGACAGGGAGCGAGCAGTACTTC. Amino acids: CSANPPTGSEQYF.